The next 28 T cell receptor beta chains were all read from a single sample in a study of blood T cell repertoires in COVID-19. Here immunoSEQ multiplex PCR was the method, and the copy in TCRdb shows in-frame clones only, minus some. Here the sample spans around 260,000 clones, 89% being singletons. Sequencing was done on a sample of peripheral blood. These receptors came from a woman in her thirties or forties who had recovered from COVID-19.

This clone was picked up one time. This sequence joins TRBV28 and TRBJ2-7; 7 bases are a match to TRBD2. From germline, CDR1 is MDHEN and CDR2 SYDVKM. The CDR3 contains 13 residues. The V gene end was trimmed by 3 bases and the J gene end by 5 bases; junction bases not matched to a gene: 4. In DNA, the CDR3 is TGTGCCAGCAGTTTGGCGGGGGATGACGAGCAGTACTTC. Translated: CASSLAGDDEQYF.

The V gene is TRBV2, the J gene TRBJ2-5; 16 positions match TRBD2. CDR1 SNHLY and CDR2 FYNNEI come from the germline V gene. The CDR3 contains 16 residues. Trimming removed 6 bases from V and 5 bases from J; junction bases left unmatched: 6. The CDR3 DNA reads TGTGCCAGCAGCCTGATGGGACTAGCGGGAGGGGAGACCCAGTACTTC. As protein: CASSLMGLAGGETQYF.

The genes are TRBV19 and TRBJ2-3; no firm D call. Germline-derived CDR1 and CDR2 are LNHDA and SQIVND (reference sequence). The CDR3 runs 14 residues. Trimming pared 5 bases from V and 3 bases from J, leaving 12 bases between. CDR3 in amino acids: CASSAIQPTDTQYF. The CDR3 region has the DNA TGTGCCAGTAGTGCCATACAACCTACAGATACGCAGTATTTT.

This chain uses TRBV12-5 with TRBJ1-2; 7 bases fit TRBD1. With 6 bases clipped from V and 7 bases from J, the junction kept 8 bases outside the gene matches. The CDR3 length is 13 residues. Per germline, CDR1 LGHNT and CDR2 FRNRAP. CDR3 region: CASGRGTEAGYTF. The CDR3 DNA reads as TGTGCTAGTGGCAGGGGGACGGAAGCTGGCTACACCTTC.

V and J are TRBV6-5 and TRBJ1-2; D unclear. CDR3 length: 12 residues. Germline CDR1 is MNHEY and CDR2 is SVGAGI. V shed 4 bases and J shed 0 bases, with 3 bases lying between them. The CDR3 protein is CASSSTNYGYTF. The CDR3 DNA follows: TGTGCCAGCAGTTCAACTAACTATGGCTACACCTTC.

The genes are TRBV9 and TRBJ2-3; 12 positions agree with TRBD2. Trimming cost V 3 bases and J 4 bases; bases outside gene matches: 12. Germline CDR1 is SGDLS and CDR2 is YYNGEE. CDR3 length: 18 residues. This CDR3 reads CASSGSRTSGTLPDTQYF. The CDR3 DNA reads TGTGCCAGCAGCGGTTCCCGGACTAGCGGGACCCTACCAGATACGCAGTATTTT.

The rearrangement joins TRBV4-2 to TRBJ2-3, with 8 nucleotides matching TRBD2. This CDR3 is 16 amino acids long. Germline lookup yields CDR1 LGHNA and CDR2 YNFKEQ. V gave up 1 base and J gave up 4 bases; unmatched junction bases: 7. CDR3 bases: TGTGCCAGCAGCCAAGCAGCGGGAGCGATGGCAGATACGCAGTATTTT. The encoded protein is CASSQAAGAMADTQYF.

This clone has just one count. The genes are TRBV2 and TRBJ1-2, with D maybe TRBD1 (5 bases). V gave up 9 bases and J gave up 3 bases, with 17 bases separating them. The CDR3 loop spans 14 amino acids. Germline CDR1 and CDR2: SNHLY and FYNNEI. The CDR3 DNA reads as TGTGCCAGGGTACAGGAGCTCCGTGACTATGGCTACACCTTC. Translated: CARVQELRDYGYTF.

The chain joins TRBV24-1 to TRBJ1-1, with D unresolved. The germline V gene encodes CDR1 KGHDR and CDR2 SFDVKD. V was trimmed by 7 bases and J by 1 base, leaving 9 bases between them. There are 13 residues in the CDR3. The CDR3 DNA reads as TGTGCCACCAGCCGCACAGAGAACACTGAAGCTTTCTTT. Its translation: CATSRTENTEAFF.

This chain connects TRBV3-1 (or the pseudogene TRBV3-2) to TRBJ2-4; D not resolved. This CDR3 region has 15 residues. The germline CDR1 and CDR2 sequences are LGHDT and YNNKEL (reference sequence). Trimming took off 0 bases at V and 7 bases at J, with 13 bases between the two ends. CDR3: CASSQDTSGFNIQYF. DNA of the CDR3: TGTGCCAGCAGCCAAGATACCTCCGGGTTCAACATTCAGTACTTC.

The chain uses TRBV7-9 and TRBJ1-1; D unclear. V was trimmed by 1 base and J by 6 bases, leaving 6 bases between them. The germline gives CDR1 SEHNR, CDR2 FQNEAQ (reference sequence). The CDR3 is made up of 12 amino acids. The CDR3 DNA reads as TGTGCCAGCAGCTTAGAAACAGCTGAAGCTTTCTTT. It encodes CASSLETAEAFF.

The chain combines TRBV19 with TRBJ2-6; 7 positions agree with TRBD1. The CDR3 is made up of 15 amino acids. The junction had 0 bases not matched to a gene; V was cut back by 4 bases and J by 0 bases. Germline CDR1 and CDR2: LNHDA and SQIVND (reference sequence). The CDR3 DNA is TGTGCCAGTAGTACAGGGGGCTCTGGGGCCAACGTCCTGACTTTC. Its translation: CASSTGGSGANVLTF.

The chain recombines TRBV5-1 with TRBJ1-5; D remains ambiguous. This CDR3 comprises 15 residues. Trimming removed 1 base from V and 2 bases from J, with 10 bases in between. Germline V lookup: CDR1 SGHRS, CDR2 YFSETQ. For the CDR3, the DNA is TGCGCCAGCAGCTTGTTAGTAGAAGGCAATCAGCCCCAGCATTTT. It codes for CASSLLVEGNQPQHF.

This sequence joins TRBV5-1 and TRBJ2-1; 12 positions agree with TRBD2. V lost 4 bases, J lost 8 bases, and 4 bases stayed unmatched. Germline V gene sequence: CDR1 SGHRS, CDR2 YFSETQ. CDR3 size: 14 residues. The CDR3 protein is CASSQTSGSDEQFF. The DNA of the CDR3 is TGCGCCAGCAGCCAGACTAGCGGGAGTGATGAGCAGTTCTTC.

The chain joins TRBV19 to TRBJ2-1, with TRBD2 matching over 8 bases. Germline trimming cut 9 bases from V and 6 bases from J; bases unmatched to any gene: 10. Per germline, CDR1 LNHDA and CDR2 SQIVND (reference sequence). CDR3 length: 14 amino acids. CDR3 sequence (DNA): TGTGCCAGCCTGAAGGGACTAGGATTCAATGAGCAGTTCTTC. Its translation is CASLKGLGFNEQFF.

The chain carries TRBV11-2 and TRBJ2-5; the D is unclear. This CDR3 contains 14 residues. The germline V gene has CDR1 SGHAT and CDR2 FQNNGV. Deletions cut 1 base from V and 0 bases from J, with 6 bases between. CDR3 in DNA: TGTGCCAGCAGCTTAGGGGCAGACCAAGAGACCCAGTACTTC. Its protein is CASSLGADQETQYF.

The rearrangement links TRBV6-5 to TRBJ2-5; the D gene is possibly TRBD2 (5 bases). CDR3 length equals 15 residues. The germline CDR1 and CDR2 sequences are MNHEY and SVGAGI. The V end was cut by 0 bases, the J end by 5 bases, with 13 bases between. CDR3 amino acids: CASSYSGEGRETQYF. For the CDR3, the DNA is TGTGCCAGCAGTTACTCCGGAGAGGGAAGGGAGACCCAGTACTTC.

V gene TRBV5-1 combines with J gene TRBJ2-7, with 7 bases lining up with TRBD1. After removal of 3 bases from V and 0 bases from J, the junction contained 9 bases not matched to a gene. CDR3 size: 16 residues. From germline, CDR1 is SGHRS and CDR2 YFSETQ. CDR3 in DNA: TGCGCCAGCAGCTCGATCCGGGACAGCATCTCCTACGAGCAGTACTTC. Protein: CASSSIRDSISYEQYF.

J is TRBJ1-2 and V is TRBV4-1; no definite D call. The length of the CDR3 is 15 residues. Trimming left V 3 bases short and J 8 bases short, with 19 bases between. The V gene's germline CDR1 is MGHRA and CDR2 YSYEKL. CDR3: CASSQDPRGVVGYTF. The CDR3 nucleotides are TGCGCCAGCAGCCAGGACCCACGGGGAGTAGTAGGCTACACCTTC.

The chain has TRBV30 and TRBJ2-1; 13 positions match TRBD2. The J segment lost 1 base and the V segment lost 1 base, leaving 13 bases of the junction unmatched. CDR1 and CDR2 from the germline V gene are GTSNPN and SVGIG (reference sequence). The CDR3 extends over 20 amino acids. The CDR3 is CAWSGGLAGPLGGSYNEQFF. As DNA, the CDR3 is TGTGCCTGGAGTGGGGGACTAGCGGGACCCCTAGGGGGGTCCTACAATGAGCAGTTCTTC.

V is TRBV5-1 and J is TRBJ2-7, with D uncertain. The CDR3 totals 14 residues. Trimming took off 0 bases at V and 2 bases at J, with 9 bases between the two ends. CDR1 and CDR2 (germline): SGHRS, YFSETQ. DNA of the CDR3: TGCGCCAGCAGCTTGGAGAGATTAACCTACGAGCAGTACTTC. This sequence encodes CASSLERLTYEQYF.

In DNA form, the CDR3 reads TGTGCCAGCTCACTCTCGGCGGCGAACACTGAAGCTTTCTTT. Protein sequence: CASSLSAANTEAFF. The V call is TRBV18, the J call TRBJ1-1, with D unclear. There are 14 residues in the CDR3. Deletions cut 4 bases from V and 1 base from J, with 10 bases between. From germline, CDR1 is KGHSH and CDR2 LQKENI.

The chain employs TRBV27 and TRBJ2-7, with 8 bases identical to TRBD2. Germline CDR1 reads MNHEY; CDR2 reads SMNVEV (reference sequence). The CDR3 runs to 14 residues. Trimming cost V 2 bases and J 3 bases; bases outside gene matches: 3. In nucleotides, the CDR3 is TGTGCCAGCAGTTTAACGGGAGGGGGCTACGAGCAGTACTTC. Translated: CASSLTGGGYEQYF.

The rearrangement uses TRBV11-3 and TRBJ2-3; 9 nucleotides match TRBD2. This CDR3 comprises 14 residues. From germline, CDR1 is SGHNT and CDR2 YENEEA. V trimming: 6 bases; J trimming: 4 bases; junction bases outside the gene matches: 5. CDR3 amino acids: CASSSGLASDTQYF. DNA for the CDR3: TGTGCCAGCAGTTCGGGACTAGCCTCAGATACGCAGTATTTT.

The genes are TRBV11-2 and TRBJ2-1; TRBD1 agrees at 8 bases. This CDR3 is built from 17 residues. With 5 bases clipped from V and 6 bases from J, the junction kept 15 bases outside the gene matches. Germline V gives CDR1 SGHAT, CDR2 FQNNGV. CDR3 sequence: CASSPRVGQGGGNEQFF. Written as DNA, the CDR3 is TGTGCCAGCAGCCCACGCGTTGGACAGGGAGGAGGCAATGAGCAGTTCTTC.

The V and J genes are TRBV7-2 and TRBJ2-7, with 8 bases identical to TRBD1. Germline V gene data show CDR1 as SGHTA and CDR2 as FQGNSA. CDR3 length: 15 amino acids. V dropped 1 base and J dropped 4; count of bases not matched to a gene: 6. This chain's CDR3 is CASSLGQGAQYEQYF. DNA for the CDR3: TGTGCCAGCAGCTTAGGGCAGGGGGCGCAGTACGAGCAGTACTTC.

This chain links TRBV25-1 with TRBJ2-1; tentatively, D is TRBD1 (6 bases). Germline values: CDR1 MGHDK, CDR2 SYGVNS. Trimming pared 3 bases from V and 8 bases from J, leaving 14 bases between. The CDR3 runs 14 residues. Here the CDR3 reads CASSDGQKRYEQFF. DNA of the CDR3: TGTGCCAGCAGTGACGGACAGAAAAGGTATGAGCAGTTCTTC.

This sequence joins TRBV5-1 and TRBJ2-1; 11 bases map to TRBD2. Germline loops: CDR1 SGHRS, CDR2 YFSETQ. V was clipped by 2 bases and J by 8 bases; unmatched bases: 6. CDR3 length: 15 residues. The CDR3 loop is CASSLELAGVDEQFF. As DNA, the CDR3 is TGCGCCAGCAGCTTAGAACTAGCGGGAGTAGATGAGCAGTTCTTC. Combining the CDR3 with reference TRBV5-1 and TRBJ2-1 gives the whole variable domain KAGVTQTPRYLIKTRGQQVTLSCSPISGHRSVSWYQQTPGQGLQFLFEYFSETQRNKGNFPGRFSGRQFSNSRSEMNVSTLELGDSALYLCASSLELAGVDEQFFGPGTRLTVL.